Here is one T cell receptor (beta chain) with its context. Repertoires were generated with immunoSEQ multiplex PCR, while TCRdb's copy carries only in-frame clones and drops some. This table has roughly 40,000 clones, just over 85% appearing once. These data belong to a study of blood T cell repertoires in COVID-19. The CDR3 is 15 residues long. Germline assignment: CDR1 ENHRY and CDR2 SYGVKD. V lost 10 bases, J lost 0 bases, and 18 bases lay in between. The source of this sequence is an older man with acute or convalescent COVID-19. The V gene is TRBV10-3, the J gene TRBJ1-1; D is unclear. Sequencing was performed on peripheral blood. CDR3 bases: TGTGCCACCCGTTTGGTTACTGATATGAACACTGAAGCTTTCTTT. It specifies CATRLVTDMNTEAFF.